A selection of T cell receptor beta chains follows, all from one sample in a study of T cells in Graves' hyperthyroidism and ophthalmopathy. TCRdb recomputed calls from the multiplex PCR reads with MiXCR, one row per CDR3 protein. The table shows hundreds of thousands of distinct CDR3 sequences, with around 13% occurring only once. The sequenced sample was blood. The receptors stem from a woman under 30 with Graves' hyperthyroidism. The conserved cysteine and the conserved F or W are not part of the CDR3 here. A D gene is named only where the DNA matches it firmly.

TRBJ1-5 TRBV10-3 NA AISESETLQPQH
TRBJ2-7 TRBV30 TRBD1 ASSWDRVNYEQY
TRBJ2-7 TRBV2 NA ASSEGAVRAYEQY
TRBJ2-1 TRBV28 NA ASSPDRARRQF
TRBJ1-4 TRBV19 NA ASMKTELLGEKLF
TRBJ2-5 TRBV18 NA ASSPRDTQETQY
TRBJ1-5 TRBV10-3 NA AISDSRGDQPQH
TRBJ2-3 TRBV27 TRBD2 ASSLSISGSWNTDTQY
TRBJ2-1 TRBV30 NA AWSVTGTLYNEQF
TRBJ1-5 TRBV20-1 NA SASENSRQPQH
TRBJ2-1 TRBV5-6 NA ASSAAEDSANEQF
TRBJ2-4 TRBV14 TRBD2 ASSRLGLAGGPMAKNIQY
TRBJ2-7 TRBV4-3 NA ASSQDMGDEQY
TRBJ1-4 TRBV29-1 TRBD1 SVRDRDRGNEKLF
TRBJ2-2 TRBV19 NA ASSITHSGAGELF
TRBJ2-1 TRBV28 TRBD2 ASSLPSGRGSVRGSSYNEQF
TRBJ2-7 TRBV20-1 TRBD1 SVPRRTGSYEQY
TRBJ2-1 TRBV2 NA ASSSPESYNEQF
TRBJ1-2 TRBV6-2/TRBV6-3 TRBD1 ASTLLQGNYGYT
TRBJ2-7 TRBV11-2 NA ASSLAAALNYEQY
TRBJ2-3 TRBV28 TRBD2 ASSRLAVSTDTQY
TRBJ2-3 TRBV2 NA ASAVADTQY
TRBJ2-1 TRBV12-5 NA ASGWGGGYEQF
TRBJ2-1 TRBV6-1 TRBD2 ASSQPGLAGVGSYNEQF
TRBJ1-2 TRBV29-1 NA SVREGASLYGYT
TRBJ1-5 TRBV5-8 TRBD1 ASSLVNRGENQPQH
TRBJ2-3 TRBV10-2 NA ASSEYRKFTDTQY
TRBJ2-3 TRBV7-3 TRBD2 ASSPRTSGLTDTQY
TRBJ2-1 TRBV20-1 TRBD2 SASGRLAAYNEQL
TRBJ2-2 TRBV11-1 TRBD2 ASSLTSGRAKGELF
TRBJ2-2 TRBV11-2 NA ASSLGLAALETGELF
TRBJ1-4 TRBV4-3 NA ASSPDGGRNEKLF
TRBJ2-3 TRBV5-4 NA ASSLRALGTDTQY
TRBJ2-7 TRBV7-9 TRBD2 ASSSPRDSGTSGRSRSYEQY
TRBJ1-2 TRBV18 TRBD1 ASSPFPGQPNYGYT
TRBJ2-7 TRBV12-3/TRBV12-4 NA ASSFSHEQY
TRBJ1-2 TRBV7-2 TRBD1 ASSTDRGYGYT
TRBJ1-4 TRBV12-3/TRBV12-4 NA ASSFSGNNEKLF
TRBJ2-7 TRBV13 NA ASRVGLAPTYEQY
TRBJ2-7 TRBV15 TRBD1 ATSRGGTGVDEQY
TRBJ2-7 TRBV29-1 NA SVRGTRSYEQY
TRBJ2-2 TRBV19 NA ASSIKGAGTGELF
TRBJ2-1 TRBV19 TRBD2 ASKRAGGPGYNEQF
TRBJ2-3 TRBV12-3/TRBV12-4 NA ASSRPPGLPSTDTQY
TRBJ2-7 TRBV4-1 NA ASSQSQGDSEQY
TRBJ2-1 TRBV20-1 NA SVPTVVGEQF
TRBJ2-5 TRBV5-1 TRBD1 ASSLGQAIRETQY